This TCR beta chain was captured by sequencing in a study of blood T cell repertoires in COVID-19. Study details: The study drew acute and convalescent COVID-19 samples from the United States, Italy and Spain. Sources were T cells, B-cell-depleted T cells, or PBMCs; the material itself was cDNA or gDNA.

Here immunoSEQ multiplex PCR was the method, and the copy in TCRdb shows in-frame clones only, minus some. In the table there are hundreds of thousands of clones, 90% of which are singletons. Germline V gene sequence: CDR1 LGHNA, CDR2 YSLEER. Trimming stripped 0 bases from V and 2 bases from J, with 10 bases between. CDR3 length equals 15 residues. This receptor was identified in a man aged 25 to 40 who had been exposed to COVID-19. Source material: PBMCs or T cells enriched from blood (not recorded which). The chain uses TRBV4-3 and TRBJ1-2; unclear D gene. CDR3 nucleotide sequence: TGCGCCAGCAGCCAAGATTTGGAGATGAACTATGGCTACACCTTC. Its translation is CASSQDLEMNYGYTF.